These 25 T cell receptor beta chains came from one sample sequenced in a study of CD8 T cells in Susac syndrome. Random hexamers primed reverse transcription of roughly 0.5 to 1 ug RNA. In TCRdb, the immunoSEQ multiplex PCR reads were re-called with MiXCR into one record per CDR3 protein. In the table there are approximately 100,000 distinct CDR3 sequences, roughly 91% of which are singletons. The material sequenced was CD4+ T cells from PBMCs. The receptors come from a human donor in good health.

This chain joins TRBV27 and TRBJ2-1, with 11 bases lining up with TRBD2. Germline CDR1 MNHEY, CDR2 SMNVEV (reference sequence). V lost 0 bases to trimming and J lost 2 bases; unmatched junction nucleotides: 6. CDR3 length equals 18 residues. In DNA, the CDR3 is TGTGCCAGCAGTTTATCGTCGCTAGCGGGGGGCCCCTACAATGAGCAGTTCTTC. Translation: CASSLSSLAGGPYNEQFF.

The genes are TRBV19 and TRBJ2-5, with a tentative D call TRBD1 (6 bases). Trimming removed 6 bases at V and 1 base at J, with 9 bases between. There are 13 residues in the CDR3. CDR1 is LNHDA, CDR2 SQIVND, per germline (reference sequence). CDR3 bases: TGTGCCAGTAGCCCGACAGGCCAAGAGACCCAGTACTTC. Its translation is CASSPTGQETQYF.

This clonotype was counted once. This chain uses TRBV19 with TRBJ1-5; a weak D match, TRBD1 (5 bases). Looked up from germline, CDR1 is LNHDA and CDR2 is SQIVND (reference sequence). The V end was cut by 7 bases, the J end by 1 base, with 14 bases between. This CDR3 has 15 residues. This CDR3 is CASTRRRESNQPQHF. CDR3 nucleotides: TGTGCCAGTACCCGGCGCAGGGAGAGCAATCAGCCCCAGCATTTT.

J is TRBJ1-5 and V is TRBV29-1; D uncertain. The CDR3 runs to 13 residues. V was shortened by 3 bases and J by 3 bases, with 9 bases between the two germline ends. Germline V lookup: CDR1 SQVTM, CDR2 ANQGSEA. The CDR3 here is CSVELGDNQPQHF. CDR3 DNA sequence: TGCAGCGTTGAGTTGGGTGACAATCAGCCCCAGCATTTT. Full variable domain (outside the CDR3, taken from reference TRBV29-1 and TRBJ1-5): SAVISQKPSRDICQRGTSLTIQCQVDSQVTMMFWYRQQPGQSLTLIATANQGSEATYESGFVIDKFPISRPNLTFSTLTVSNMSPEDSSIYLCSVELGDNQPQHFGDGTRLSIL.

The CDR3 DNA reads TGTGCCAGCAGCTTTGCTTATCGAAACACTGAAGCTTTCTTT. It is translated as CASSFAYRNTEAFF. The chain uses TRBV5-4 and TRBJ1-1, with unresolved D. This CDR3 has 14 amino acids. V dropped 2 bases and J dropped 2 bases, with 10 bases sitting between them. Germline loops: CDR1 SGHNT, CDR2 YYREEE (reference sequence).

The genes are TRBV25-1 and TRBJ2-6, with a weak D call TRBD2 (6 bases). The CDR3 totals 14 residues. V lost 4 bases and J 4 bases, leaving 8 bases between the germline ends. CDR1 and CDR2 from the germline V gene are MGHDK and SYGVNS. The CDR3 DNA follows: TGTGCCAGCAGTGGGGAGGTAGGGGCCAACGTCCTGACTTTC. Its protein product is CASSGEVGANVLTF. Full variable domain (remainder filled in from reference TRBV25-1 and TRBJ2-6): EADIYQTPRYLVIGTGKKITLECSQTMGHDKMYWYQQDPGMELHLIHYSYGVNSTEKGDLSSESTVSRIRTEHFPLTLESARPSHTSQYLCASSGEVGANVLTFGAGSRLTVL.

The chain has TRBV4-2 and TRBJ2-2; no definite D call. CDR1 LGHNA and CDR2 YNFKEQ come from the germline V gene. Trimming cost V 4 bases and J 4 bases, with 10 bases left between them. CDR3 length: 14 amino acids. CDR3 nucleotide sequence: TGTGCCAGCAGCCTGACCAGAAGCACCGGGGAGCTGTTTTTT. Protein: CASSLTRSTGELFF.

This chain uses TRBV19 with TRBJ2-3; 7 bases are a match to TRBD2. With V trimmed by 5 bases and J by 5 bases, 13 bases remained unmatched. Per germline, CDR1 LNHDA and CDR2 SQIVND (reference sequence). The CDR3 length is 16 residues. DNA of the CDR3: TGTGCCAGTAGTGTCAGACCGCGGGAGACGGGAGATACGCAGTATTTT. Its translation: CASSVRPRETGDTQYF. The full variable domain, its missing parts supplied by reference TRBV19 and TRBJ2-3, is DGGITQSPKYLFRKEGQNVTLSCEQNLNHDAMYWYRQDPGQGLRLIYYSQIVNDFQKGDIAEGYSVSREKKESFPLTVTSAQKNPTAFYLCASSVRPRETGDTQYFGPGTRLTVL.

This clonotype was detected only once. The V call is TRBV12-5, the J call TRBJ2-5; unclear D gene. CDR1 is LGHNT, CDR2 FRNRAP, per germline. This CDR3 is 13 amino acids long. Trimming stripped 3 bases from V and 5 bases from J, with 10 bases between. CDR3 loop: CASGFLRRETQYF. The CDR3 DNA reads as TGTGCTAGTGGTTTCTTGAGGCGGGAGACCCAGTACTTC. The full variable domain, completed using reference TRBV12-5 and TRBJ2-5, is DARVTQTPRHKVTEMGQEVTMRCQPILGHNTVFWYRQTMMQGLELLAYFRNRAPLDDSGMPKDRFSAEMPDATLATLKIQPSEPRDSAVYFCASGFLRRETQYFGPGTRLLVL.

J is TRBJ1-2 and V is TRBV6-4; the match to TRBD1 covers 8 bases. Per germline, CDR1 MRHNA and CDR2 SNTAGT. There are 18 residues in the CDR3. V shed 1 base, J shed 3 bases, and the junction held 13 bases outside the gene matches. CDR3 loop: CASSDLTTDRGTDYGYTF. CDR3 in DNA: TGTGCCAGCAGTGACTTAACCACCGACAGGGGTACTGACTATGGCTACACCTTC.

Here the CDR3 DNA reads TGCAGTGCCACGGCAAGCGGGAGTGGCGAGCAGTACTTC. Protein product: CSATASGSGEQYF. The rearrangement links TRBV20-1 to TRBJ2-7, with 8 bases matching TRBD2. CDR3 length: 13 amino acids. V lost 6 bases and J lost 6; bases outside the gene matches: 10. Germline V gene lookup returns CDR1 DFQATT and CDR2 SNEGSKA (reference sequence).

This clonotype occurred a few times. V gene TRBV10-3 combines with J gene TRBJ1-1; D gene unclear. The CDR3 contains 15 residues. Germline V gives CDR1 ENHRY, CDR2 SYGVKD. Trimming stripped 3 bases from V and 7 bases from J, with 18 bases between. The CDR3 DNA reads TGTGCCATCAGTGAAGGCAGAATACGAACACTTGAAGCTTTCTTT. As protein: CAISEGRIRTLEAFF.

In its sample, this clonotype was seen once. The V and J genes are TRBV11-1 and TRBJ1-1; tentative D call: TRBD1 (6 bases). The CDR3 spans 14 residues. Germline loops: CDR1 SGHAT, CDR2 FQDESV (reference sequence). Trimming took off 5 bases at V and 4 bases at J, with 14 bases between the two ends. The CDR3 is CASSEPGTLTEAFF. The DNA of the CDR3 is TGTGCCAGCAGCGAGCCAGGGACACTCACTGAAGCTTTCTTT.

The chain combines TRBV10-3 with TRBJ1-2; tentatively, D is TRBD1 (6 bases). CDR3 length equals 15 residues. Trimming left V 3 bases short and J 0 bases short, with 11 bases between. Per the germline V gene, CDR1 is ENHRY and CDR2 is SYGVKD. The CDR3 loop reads CAISEGGGSNYGYTF. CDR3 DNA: TGTGCCATCAGTGAAGGAGGGGGATCTAACTATGGCTACACCTTC.

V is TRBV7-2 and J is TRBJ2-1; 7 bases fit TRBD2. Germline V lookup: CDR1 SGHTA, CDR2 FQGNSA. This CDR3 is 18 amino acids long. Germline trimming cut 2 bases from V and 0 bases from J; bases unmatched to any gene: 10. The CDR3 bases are TGTGCCAGCAGCTTAAGTGCTTTGGCTAGCGGCTCCTACAATGAGCAGTTCTTC. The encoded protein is CASSLSALASGSYNEQFF.

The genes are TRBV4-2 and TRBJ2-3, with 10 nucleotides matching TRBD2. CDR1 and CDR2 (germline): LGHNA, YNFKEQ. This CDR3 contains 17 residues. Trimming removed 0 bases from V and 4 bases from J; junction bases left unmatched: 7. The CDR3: CASSQELKRGGPDTQYF. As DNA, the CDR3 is TGTGCCAGCAGCCAAGAATTAAAGCGGGGGGGCCCAGATACGCAGTATTTT.

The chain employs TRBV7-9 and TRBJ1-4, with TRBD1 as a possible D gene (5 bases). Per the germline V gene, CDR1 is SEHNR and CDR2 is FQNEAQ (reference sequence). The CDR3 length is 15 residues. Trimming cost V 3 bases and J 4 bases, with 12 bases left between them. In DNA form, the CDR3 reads TGTGCCAGCAGCTTCAGGGACGGGGATAATGAAAAACTGTTTTTT. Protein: CASSFRDGDNEKLFF.

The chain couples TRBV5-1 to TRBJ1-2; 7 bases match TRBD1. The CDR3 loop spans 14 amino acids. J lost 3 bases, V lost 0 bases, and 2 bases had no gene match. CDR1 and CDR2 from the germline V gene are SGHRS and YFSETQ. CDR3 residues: CASSLEGADYGYTF. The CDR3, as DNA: TGCGCCAGCAGCTTGGAGGGGGCCGACTATGGCTACACCTTC.

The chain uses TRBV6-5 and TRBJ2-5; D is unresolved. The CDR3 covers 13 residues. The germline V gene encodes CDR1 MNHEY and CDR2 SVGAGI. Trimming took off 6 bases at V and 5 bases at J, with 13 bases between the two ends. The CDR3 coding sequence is TGTGCCAGCAGCGAATCCTTCGGCGAGACCCAGTACTTC. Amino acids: CASSESFGETQYF.

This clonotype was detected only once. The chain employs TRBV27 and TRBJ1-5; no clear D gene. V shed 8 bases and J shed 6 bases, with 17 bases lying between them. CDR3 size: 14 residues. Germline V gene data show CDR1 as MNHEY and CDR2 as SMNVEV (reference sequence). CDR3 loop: CASLPTRTGQPQHF. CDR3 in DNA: TGTGCCAGCCTCCCCACCCGTACTGGTCAGCCCCAGCATTTT.

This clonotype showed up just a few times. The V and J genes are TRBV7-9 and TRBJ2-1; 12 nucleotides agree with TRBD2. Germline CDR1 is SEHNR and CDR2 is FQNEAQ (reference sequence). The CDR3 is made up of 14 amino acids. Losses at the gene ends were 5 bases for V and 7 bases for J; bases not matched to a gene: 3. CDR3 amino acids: CASSPGTSGNEQFF. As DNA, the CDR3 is TGTGCCAGCAGCCCCGGGACTAGCGGGAATGAGCAGTTCTTC. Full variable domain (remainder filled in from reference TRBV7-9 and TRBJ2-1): DTGVSQNPRHKITKRGQNVTFRCDPISEHNRLYWYRQTLGQGPEFLTYFQNEAQLEKSRLLSDRFSAERPKGSFSTLEIQRTEQGDSAMYLCASSPGTSGNEQFFGPGTRLTVL.

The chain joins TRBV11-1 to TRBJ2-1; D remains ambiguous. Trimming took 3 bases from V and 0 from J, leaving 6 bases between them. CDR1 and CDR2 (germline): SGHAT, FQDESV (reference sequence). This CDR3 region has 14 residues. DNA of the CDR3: TGTGCCAGCAGCTTTCCTTCCTCCTACAATGAGCAGTTCTTC. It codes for CASSFPSSYNEQFF.

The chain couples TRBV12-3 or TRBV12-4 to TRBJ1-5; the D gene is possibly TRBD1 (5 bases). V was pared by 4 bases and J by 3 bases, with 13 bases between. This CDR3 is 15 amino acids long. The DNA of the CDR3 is TGTGCCAGCAGTTCCCCCGGGGCTTACAATCAGCCCCAGCATTTT. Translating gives CASSSPGAYNQPQHF.

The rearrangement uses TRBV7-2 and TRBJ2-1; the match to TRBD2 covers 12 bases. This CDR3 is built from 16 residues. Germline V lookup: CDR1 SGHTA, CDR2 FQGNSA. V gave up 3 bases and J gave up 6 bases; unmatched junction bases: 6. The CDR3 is CASSLLTSGRINEQFF. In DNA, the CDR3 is TGTGCCAGCAGCTTGCTGACTAGCGGGAGAATCAATGAGCAGTTCTTC.

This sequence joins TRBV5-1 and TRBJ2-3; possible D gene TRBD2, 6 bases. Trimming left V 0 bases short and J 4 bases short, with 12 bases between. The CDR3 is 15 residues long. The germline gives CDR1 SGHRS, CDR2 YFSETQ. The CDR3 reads CASSLEAGRADTQYF. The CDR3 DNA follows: TGCGCCAGCAGCTTGGAAGCGGGTCGGGCAGATACGCAGTATTTT.